A single sample is the source of the 9 T cell receptor beta chains below, sequenced in a study of shared clonotypes between healthy human individuals. The naive CD8 fraction comprised CD45RO-negative cells positively selected for CCR7 and excluded terminally differentiated effector memory CD45RA+ cells. Sequencing used immunoSEQ multiplex PCR; TCRdb keeps in-frame clones, though not all of them. The sample records 500,000 to 700,000 clones, 85% to 95% being singletons. The sample comprised naive CD8+ T cells sorted from blood. The receptors come from a woman in her thirties in good health.

For the CDR3, the DNA is TGTGCCAGCAGCACGAAAGACAGGGGGATAAACAATGAGCAGTTCTTC. Residues: CASSTKDRGINNEQFF. This chain joins TRBV21-1 and TRBJ2-1; the DNA was not compared with TRBD1, the D call given in the table. TRBV21-1 is tagged as a pseudogene. This CDR3 is 16 amino acids long.

The gene calls are TRBV25-1 and TRBJ1-1, with D unclear. V was clipped by 7 bases and J by 1 base, with 22 bases between them. Germline CDR1 reads MGHDK; CDR2 reads SYGVNS. There are 17 residues in the CDR3. The CDR3 region has the DNA TGTGCCAGCACCCAATACCGGGGTCCTCGGAAGAACACTGAAGCTTTCTTT. Encoded protein: CASTQYRGPRKNTEAFF.

The chain uses TRBV11-2 and TRBJ2-1; no clear D gene. CDR1 and CDR2 from the germline V gene are SGHAT and FQNNGV. The ends were cut back, 2 bases at V and 10 bases at J, with 3 bases in the middle. The CDR3 is 10 residues long. The CDR3 coding sequence is TGTGCCAGCAGCTTAACCGAGCAGTTCTTC. Translating gives CASSLTEQFF.

The chain recombines TRBV5-1 with TRBJ1-1, with 7 bases that match TRBD1. Germline CDR1 reads SGHRS; CDR2 reads YFSETQ. This CDR3 is built from 15 residues. J was trimmed by 2 bases and V by 4 bases; bases with no gene match: 8. CDR3 sequence: CASSTRQGDNTEAFF. The CDR3 region has the DNA TGCGCCAGCAGCACGAGACAGGGCGACAACACTGAAGCTTTCTTT.

Only one count was recorded for this clone. This chain connects TRBV19 to TRBJ2-4, with 7 nucleotides matching TRBD2. Germline loops: CDR1 LNHDA, CDR2 SQIVND (reference sequence). V lost 0 bases to trimming and J lost 6 bases; unmatched junction nucleotides: 8. The CDR3 spans 16 residues. The CDR3 nucleotides are TGTGCCAGTAGTATAGATCTATCGGGAGGTGGAAACATTCAGTACTTC. Its protein product is CASSIDLSGGGNIQYF.

This clone appeared a single time. The chain has TRBV27 and TRBJ2-7, with 7 nucleotides matching TRBD2. From germline, CDR1 is MNHEY and CDR2 SMNVEV (reference sequence). The CDR3 is made up of 15 amino acids. The ends lost 6 bases at V and 0 bases at J; junction bases unmatched: 8. CDR3 loop: CASSPSGESSYEQYF. The CDR3 DNA follows: TGTGCCAGCAGCCCCAGCGGGGAGAGCTCCTACGAGCAGTACTTC.

V is TRBV9 and J is TRBJ1-1, with 10 positions matching TRBD1. Losses at the gene ends were 3 bases for V and 10 bases for J; bases not matched to a gene: 9. The CDR3 extends over 14 amino acids. The germline gives CDR1 SGDLS, CDR2 YYNGEE. CDR3 sequence reads: CASSGGGTGVAAFF. As DNA, the CDR3 is TGTGCCAGCAGCGGGGGCGGGACAGGGGTTGCAGCTTTCTTT. The full variable domain, rest sourced from reference TRBV9 and TRBJ1-1, is DSGVTQTPKHLITATGQRVTLRCSPRSGDLSVYWYQQSLDQGLQFLIQYYNGEERAKGNILERFSAQQFPDLHSELNLSSLELGDSALYFCASSGGGTGVAAFFGQGTRLTVV.

This clone was counted a single time. This sequence joins TRBV5-6 and TRBJ2-1; a weak D match, TRBD2 (5 bases). This CDR3 region has 17 residues. Germline CDR1 is SGHDT and CDR2 is YYEEEE. Trimming cost V 2 bases and J 0 bases, with 15 bases left between them. CDR3 nucleotides: TGTGCCAGCAGCTTTTTTTCAAGCGGCGGCTCCTACAATGAGCAGTTCTTC. This sequence encodes CASSFFSSGGSYNEQFF. Drawing the rest from reference TRBV5-6 and TRBJ2-1, the complete variable domain is DAGVTQSPTHLIKTRGQQVTLRCSPKSGHDTVSWYQQALGQGPQFIFQYYEEEERQRGNFPDRFSGHQFPNYSSELNVNALLLGDSALYLCASSFFSSGGSYNEQFFGPGTRLTVL.

The chain recombines TRBV16 with TRBJ1-5; the D gene is possibly TRBD1 (5 bases). Trimming left V 2 bases short and J 8 bases short, with 16 bases between. In germline, CDR1 is KGHSY, CDR2 FQNENV. This CDR3 region has 15 residues. This chain's CDR3 is CASSQMDGGAEPQHF. The CDR3 region has the DNA TGTGCCAGCAGCCAAATGGACGGTGGGGCTGAGCCCCAGCATTTT.